There are a few counts of the clone carrying this T cell receptor beta chain. Its antigen is as yet unknown. With 8 bases removed from V and 0 bases from J, the gap between germline ends came to 8 bases. CDR1 SEHNR and CDR2 FQNEAQ come from the germline V gene (reference sequence). CDR3 length: 13 amino acids. This sample stems from a study of blood T cells in healthy people across ages. Broader study findings: With naive T cell percentage, TCR beta diversity showed a strong correlation.

Every donor contributed around 10 milliliters of peripheral blood by blood draw. A second PCR of 7 to 11 cycles used a sample-barcoded 5' primer and a J-beta primer mix. TCRdb passed the 5' RACE reads through MiXCR, listing each CDR3 protein once. The sample contains fewer than 2,000,000 distinct CDR3 sequences, roughly a third of which appear only once. The gene calls are TRBV7-9 and TRBJ2-1; D is unresolved. This receptor was obtained from a woman aged 25 to 45 in good health. Specimen: blood. The CDR3 DNA sequence: TGTGCCAGCCAGCAGTTCTCCTACAATGAGCAGTTCTTC. Its protein is CASQQFSYNEQFF.